The entry below describes one T cell receptor beta chain. Its antigen is not identified. The sample comes from a study of cytomegalovirus exposure and HLA in healthy donors. General study findings and limits: Among TCR sequences, most were rare, though some public TCRs appeared in many donors. It was reported that the classifier diagnosed cytomegalovirus status with high specificity and sensitivity in both the original and validation cohorts. Researchers catalogued roughly 150 TCR beta chains as cytomegalovirus-associated.

Unmatched junction bases numbered 8, after V lost 0 bases and J lost 6 bases. Germline V lookup: CDR1 SGHRS, CDR2 YFSETQ. The CDR3 runs 15 residues. Profiling relied on immunoSEQ multiplex PCR, and the TCRdb table lists in-frame clones only, not all of them. The repertoire holds tens of thousands of clones, with approximately 94% as singletons. The chain joins TRBV5-1 to TRBJ1-1, with 7 bases aligning to TRBD1. This clonotype was obtained from a woman aged 18-30 years in good health and CMV-seropositive. The specimen sequenced was PBMCs. This CDR3 is CASSLGQGREAEAFF. Written as DNA, the CDR3 is TGCGCCAGCAGCTTGGGACAGGGCCGAGAGGCTGAAGCTTTCTTT.